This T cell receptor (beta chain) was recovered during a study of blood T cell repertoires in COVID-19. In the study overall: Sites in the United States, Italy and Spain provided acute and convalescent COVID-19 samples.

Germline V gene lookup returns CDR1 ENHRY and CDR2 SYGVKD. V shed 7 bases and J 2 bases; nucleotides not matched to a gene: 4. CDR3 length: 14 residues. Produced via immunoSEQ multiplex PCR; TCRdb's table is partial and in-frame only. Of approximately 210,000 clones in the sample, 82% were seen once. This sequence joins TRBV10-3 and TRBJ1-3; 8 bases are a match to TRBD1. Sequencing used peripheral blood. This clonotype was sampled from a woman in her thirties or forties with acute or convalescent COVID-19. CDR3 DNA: TGTGCCATCACCCAGGGGGCGCCTGGAAACACCATATATTTT. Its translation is CAITQGAPGNTIYF.